This paragraph covers one T cell receptor (beta chain) sequence. Its antigen is still unknown. This sample was included in a study of shared clonotypes between healthy human individuals. Whole-study findings and limits: Relative to clonotypes present in all four donors, those not shared had lower generation probabilities. Represented diversity, genetic and exposure-history alike, was limited by few donors.

The assay was immunoSEQ multiplex PCR, and TCRdb's table has in-frame clones only and misses some. The sample yields about 2 million clones, about 95% seen once. Terminally differentiated effector memory CD45RA+ cells were left out of the naive CD8 fraction, which was CD45RO-negative and positively selected for CCR7. The CDR3 is 17 amino acids. The trim removed 0 bases at V and 0 bases at J, leaving 8 bases unmatched. Per germline, CDR1 MGHRA and CDR2 YSYEKL. Sequenced material: naive CD8+ T cells sorted from blood. The clonotype comes from a man between 18 and 29 years old in good health. V gene TRBV4-1 combines with J gene TRBJ2-7, with 7 bases identical to TRBD1. DNA of the CDR3: TGCGCCAGCAGCCAAGACGATTTGACAGGGAGCTCCTACGAGCAGTACTTC. Translation gives CASSQDDLTGSSYEQYF.